The 2 T cell receptor beta chains given below trace back to one sample, sequenced in a study of blood T cell repertoires in COVID-19. The repertoire was sequenced with immunoSEQ multiplex PCR; TCRdb's copy has only in-frame clones and lacks some. The sample contains under 400,000 clones, roughly 88% of which appear only once. Material for sequencing was peripheral blood. These receptors came from a woman between 25 and 40 years old with COVID-19, enrolled during active disease.

V usage is TRBV3-1 (or the pseudogene TRBV3-2) and J usage is TRBJ1-3, with TRBD1 matching over 11 bases. The CDR3 consists of 13 residues. Trimming at V came to 3 bases and at J to 11 bases, leaving 3 bases not matched to a gene. Germline CDR1 LGHDT, CDR2 YNNKEL (reference sequence). The CDR3 nucleotides read TGTGCCAGCAGCCAGGACAGGGGGCGCGCCATATATTTT. Protein: CASSQDRGRAIYF.

The rearrangement joins TRBV4-1 to TRBJ1-1; maybe TRBD1 (6 bases). Germline CDR1 and CDR2: MGHRA and YSYEKL. V was shortened by 3 bases and J by 0 bases, with 11 bases between the two germline ends. The CDR3 covers 15 residues. The CDR3: CASSHQGQLNTEAFF. The CDR3 nucleotides read TGCGCCAGCAGCCACCAAGGACAGTTGAACACTGAAGCTTTCTTT.